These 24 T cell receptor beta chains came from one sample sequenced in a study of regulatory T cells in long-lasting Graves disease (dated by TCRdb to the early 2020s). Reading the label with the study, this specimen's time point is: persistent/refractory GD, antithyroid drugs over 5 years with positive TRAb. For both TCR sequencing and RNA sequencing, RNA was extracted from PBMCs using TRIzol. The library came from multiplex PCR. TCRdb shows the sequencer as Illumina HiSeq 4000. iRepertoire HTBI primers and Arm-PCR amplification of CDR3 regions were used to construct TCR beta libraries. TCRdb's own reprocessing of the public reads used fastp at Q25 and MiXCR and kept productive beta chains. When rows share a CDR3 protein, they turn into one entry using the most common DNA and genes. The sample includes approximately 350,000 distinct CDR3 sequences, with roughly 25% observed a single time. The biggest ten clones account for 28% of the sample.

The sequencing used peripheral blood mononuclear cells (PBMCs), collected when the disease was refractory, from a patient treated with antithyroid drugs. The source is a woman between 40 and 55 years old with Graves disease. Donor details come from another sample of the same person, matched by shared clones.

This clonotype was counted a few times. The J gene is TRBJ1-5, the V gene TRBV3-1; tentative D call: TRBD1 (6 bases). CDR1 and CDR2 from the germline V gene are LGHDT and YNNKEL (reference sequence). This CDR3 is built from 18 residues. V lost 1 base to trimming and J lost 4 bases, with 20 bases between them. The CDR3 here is CASSQAPGQGTLNQPQHF. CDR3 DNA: TGTGCCAGCAGCCAAGCCCCGGGACAAGGCACCCTAAATCAGCCCCAGCATTTT.

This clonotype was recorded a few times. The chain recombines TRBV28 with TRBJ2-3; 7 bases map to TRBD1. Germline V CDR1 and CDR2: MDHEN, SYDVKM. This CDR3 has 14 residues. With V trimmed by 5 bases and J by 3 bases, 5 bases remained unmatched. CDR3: CASSPDRATDTQYF. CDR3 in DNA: TGTGCCAGCAGTCCTGACAGGGCGACAGATACGCAGTATTTT.

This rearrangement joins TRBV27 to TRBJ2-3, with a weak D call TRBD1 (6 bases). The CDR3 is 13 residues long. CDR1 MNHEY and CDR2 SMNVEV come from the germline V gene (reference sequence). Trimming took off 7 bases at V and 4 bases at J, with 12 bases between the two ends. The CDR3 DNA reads TGTGCCAGCAAGTACAGGGTGGCAGATACGCAGTATTTT. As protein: CASKYRVADTQYF.

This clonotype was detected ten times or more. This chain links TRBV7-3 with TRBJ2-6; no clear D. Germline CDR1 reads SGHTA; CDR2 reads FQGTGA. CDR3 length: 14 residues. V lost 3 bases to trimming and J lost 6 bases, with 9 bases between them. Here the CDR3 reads CASSLPGEANVLTF. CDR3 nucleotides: TGTGCCAGCAGCTTGCCAGGCGAGGCCAACGTCCTGACTTTC.

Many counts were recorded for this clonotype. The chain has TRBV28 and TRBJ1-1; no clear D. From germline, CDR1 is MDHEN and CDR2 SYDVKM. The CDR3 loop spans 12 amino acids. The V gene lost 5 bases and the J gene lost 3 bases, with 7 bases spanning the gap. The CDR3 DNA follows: TGTGCCAGCAGTGACGGGTACACTGAAGCTTTCTTT. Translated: CASSDGYTEAFF.

CDR3 coding DNA: TGTGCCAGCAGCTTACTCTACAATGAGCAGTTCTTC. Protein: CASSLLYNEQFF. The chain couples TRBV7-3 to TRBJ2-1; no clear D. The CDR3 loop spans 12 amino acids. In germline, CDR1 is SGHTA, CDR2 FQGTGA. V dropped 2 bases and J dropped 3 bases, with 2 bases sitting between them.

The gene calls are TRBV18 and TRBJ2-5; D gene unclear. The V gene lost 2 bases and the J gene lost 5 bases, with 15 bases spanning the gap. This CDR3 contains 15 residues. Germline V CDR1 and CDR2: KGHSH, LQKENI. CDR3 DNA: TGTGCCAGCTCACCATTCACAATGGGCCAGGAGACCCAGTACTTC. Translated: CASSPFTMGQETQYF.

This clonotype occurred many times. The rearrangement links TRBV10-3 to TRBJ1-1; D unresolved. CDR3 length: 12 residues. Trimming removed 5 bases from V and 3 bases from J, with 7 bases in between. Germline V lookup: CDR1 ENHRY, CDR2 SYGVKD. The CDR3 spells CAISKYDTEAFF. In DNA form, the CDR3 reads TGTGCCATCAGTAAGTATGACACTGAAGCTTTCTTT.

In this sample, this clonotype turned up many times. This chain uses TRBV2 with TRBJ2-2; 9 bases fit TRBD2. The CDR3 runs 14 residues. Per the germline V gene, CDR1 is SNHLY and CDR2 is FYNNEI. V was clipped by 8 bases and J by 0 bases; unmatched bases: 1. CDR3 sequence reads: CASRLAANTGELFF. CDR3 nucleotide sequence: TGTGCCAGCCGACTAGCGGCGAACACCGGGGAGCTGTTTTTT.

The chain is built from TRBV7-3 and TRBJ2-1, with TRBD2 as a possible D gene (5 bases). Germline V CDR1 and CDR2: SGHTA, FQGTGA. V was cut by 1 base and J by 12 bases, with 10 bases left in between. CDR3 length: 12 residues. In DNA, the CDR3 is TGTGCCAGCAGCTTAAACGGGATGGTGCAGTTCTTC. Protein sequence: CASSLNGMVQFF.

CDR3 nucleotides: TGCGCCAGCAGCCAGTGGGAGAGAGAGACCCAGTACTTC. It yields the protein CASSQWERETQYF. The rearrangement uses TRBV4-1 and TRBJ2-5; tentatively, D is TRBD2 (5 bases). V was cut by 3 bases and J by 4 bases, with 9 bases left in between. Germline lookup yields CDR1 MGHRA and CDR2 YSYEKL. The CDR3 has 13 residues.

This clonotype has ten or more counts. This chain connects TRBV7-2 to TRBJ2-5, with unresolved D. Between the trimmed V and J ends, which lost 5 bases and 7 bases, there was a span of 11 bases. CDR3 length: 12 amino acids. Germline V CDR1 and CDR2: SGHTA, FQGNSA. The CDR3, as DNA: TGTGCCAGCAGCGGAAGAGGTGGGACCCAGTACTTC. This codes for CASSGRGGTQYF.

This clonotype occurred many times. CDR3 protein: CASSPPTGAPSSPLHF. CDR3 nucleotides: TGTGCCAGCAGCCCGCCTACAGGGGCCCCGTCTTCACCCCTCCACTTT. This chain uses TRBV7-2 with TRBJ1-6; 7 bases fit TRBD1. The CDR3 is 16 amino acids. Germline CDR1 and CDR2: SGHTA and FQGNSA. V shed 5 bases and J 9 bases; nucleotides not matched to a gene: 13. Filled out from reference TRBV7-2 and TRBJ1-6, the complete variable domain reads GAGVSQSPSNKVTEKGKDVELRCDPISGHTALYWYRQSLGQGLEFLIYFQGNSAPDKSGLPSDRFSAERTGGSVSTLTIQRTQQEDSAVYLCASSPPTGAPSSPLHFGNGTRLTVT.

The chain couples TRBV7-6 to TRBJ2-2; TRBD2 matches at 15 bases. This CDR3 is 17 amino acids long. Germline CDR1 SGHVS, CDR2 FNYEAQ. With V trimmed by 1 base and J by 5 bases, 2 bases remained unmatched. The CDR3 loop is CASSLGTSGRATGELFF. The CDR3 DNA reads TGTGCCAGCAGCTTAGGGACTAGCGGGAGGGCGACCGGGGAGCTGTTTTTT.

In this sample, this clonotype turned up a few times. The CDR3 DNA sequence: TGTGCCAGTCGCAGGGAGGGCACCCCTGAAGCTTTCTTT. Its protein is CASRREGTPEAFF. The V call is TRBV19, the J call TRBJ1-1; TRBD1 is a possible D gene (5 bases). The CDR3 has 13 residues. V shed 8 bases and J shed 6 bases, with 16 bases lying between them. Looked up from germline, CDR1 is LNHDA and CDR2 is SQIVND (reference sequence).

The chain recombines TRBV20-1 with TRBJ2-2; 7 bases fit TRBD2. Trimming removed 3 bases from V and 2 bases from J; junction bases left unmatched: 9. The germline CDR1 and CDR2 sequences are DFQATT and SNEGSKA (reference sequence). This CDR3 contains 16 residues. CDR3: CSARAPGGLNTGELFF. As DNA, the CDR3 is TGCAGTGCTAGGGCTCCGGGAGGCTTAAACACCGGGGAGCTGTTTTTT.

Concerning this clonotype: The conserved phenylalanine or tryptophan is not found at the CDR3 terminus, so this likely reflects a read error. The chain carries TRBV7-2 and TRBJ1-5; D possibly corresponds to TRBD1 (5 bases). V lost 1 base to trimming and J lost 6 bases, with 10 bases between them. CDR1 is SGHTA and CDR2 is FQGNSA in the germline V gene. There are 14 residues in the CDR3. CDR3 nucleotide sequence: TGTGCCAGCAGCTTAGGTAGGGGTGGTCAGCCCCAGCATCTT. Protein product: CASSLGRGGQPQHL.

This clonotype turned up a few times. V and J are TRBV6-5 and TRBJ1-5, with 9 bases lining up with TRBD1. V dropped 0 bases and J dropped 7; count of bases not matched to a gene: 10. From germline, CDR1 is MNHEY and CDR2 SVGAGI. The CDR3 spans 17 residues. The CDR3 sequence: CASSYSAGTGPLQPQHF. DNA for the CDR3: TGTGCCAGCAGTTACTCGGCCGGGACAGGGCCTTTGCAGCCCCAGCATTTT.

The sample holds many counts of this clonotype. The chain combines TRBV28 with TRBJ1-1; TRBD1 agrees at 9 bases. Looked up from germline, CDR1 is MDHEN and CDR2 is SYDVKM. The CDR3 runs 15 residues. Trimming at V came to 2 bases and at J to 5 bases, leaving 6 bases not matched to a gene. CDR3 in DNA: TGTGCCAGCAGTTTAGGGCTACAGGGGGCGACTGAAGCTTTCTTT. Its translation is CASSLGLQGATEAFF.

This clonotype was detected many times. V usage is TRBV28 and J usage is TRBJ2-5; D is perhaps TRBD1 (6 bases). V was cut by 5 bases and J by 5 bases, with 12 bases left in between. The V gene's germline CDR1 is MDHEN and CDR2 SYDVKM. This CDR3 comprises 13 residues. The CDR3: CASSPGDRETQYF. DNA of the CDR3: TGTGCCAGCAGTCCAGGGGATCGGGAGACCCAGTACTTC.

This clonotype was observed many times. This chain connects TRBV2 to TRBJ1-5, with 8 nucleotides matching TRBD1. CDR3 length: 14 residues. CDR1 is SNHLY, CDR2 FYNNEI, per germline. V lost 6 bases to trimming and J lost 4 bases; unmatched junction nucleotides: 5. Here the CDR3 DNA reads TGTGCCAGCAGGGGGACAGGTAGTAATCAGCCCCAGCATTTT. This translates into CASRGTGSNQPQHF. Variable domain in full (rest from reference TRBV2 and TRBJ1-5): EPEVTQTPSHQVTQMGQEVILRCVPISNHLYFYWYRQILGQKVEFLVSFYNNEISEKSEIFDDQFSVERPDGSNFTLKIRSTKLEDSAMYFCASRGTGSNQPQHFGDGTRLSIL.

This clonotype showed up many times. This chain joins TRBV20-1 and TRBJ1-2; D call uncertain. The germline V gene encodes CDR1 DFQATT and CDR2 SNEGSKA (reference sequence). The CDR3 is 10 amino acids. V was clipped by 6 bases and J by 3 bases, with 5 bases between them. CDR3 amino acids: CSASYYGYTF. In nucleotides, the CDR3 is TGCAGTGCGAGCTACTATGGCTACACCTTC.

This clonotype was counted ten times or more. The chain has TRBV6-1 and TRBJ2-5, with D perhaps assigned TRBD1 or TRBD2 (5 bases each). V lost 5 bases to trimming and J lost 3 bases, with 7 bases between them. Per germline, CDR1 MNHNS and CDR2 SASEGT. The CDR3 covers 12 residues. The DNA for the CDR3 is TGTGCCAGCAGTCGGGGCAAAGAGACCCAGTACTTC. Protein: CASSRGKETQYF.

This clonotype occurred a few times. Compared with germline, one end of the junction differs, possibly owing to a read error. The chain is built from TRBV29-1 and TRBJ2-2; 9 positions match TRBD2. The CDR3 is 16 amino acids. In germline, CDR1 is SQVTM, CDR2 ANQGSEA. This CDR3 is CSVEGASGILAGELFF. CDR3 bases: TGCAGCGTCGAAGGAGCTAGCGGGATTTTAGCCGGGGAGCTGTTTTTT.